This TCR beta chain was identified in a study of T-cell reconstitution after alpha-beta-depleted transplantation in children. This clonotype was seen a handful of times. Trimming cost V 2 bases and J 10 bases; bases outside gene matches: 2. Per the germline V gene, CDR1 is SGHRS and CDR2 is YFSETQ. The CDR3 is made up of 11 amino acids. For TCRbeta, the library was prepared with unique molecular identifiers. TCRdb reprocessed the PCR reads with MiXCR, giving one entry per CDR3 protein. There are about 640,000 distinct CDR3 sequences in the sample; 10% to 15% occur only once, and approximately 2.1% lies in the top ten.

The source of this sequence is a male patient younger than 18 who had a stem cell transplant for acute myeloid leukemia, so the T cells may come from the graft donor. The starting material was PBMCs, mostly from graft donor cells, obtained 360 days after TCRalphabeta/CD19-depleted stem cell transplant. V is TRBV5-1 and J is TRBJ1-1, with 7 bases matching TRBD1. The CDR3 bases are TGCGCCAGCAGCTTTAAGGGGGCAGCTTTCTTT. The encoded protein is CASSFKGAAFF.